What follows are 26 T cell receptor beta chains derived from one specimen sequenced in a study of vaccination effects on CD4 cells after COVID-19. Antigen-specific CD4+ T cell clonotypes were called by their expansion after viral peptide-pool culture in ViraFEST. Following culture for around 10 days, CD4+ T cells were isolated. Vaccine recipients, nucleocapsid antibody negative, had no prior SARS-CoV-2 infection. These TCRs' antigens remain unknown. Measured with immunoSEQ multiplex PCR; TCRdb has only the in-frame clones, and not every one. The sample records about 43,000 clones, about 80% being singletons. Specimen: CD4+ T cells from PBMCs cultured with SARS-CoV-2 spike peptides, collected before COVID-19 vaccination. Receptor source: a human donor who received a COVID-19 vaccine.

The chain links TRBV6-6 to TRBJ2-4; 13 bases align to TRBD2. V shed 5 bases, J shed 9 bases, and the junction held 10 bases outside the gene matches. CDR3 length equals 16 residues. Per germline, CDR1 MNHNY and CDR2 SVGAGI (reference sequence). The CDR3 sequence is CASSATSGGPVFIQYF. CDR3 nucleotides: TGTGCCAGCAGTGCGACTAGCGGGGGGCCCGTATTCATTCAGTACTTC.

V and J are TRBV19 and TRBJ2-6; 8 positions match TRBD1. CDR1 and CDR2 from the germline V gene are LNHDA and SQIVND (reference sequence). J gave up 2 bases and V 1 base, and 1 base lay outside the gene matches. The CDR3 contains 16 residues. The CDR3 protein is CASSIVTGAGANVLTF. The CDR3 DNA reads TGTGCCAGTAGTATAGTGACAGGGGCTGGGGCCAACGTCCTGACTTTC.

The rearrangement uses TRBV7-9 and TRBJ1-4, with D possibly being TRBD1 (5 bases). The V end was cut by 5 bases, the J end by 3 bases, with 16 bases between. Germline values: CDR1 SEHNR, CDR2 FQNEAQ (reference sequence). This CDR3 is 16 amino acids long. The CDR3 region is CASSHLTGPSNEKLFF. CDR3 DNA: TGTGCCAGCAGCCACTTGACGGGGCCTTCTAATGAAAAACTGTTTTTT.

The rearrangement joins TRBV19 to TRBJ2-6; TRBD1 aligns across 8 bases. This CDR3 region has 18 residues. CDR1 is LNHDA, CDR2 SQIVND, per germline (reference sequence). Losses at the gene ends were 5 bases for V and 1 base for J; bases not matched to a gene: 10. Here the CDR3 reads CASSLRTGRRSGANVLTF. CDR3 sequence (DNA): TGTGCCAGTAGTCTACGGACAGGGCGTCGGTCTGGGGCCAACGTCCTGACTTTC.

The V gene is TRBV4-1, the J gene TRBJ2-1, with D possibly being TRBD2 (6 bases). The germline CDR1 and CDR2 sequences are MGHRA and YSYEKL. The germline V and J ends were trimmed by 0 bases and 7 bases, with 10 bases remaining between them. This CDR3 is 14 amino acids long. The CDR3, as DNA: TGCGCCAGCAGCCAAGATCTCGCGGGGAATGAGCAGTTCTTC. Protein sequence: CASSQDLAGNEQFF.

The chain uses TRBV19 and TRBJ1-3; possible D gene TRBD1, 6 bases. The CDR3 covers 16 residues. Germline V lookup: CDR1 LNHDA, CDR2 SQIVND (reference sequence). Trimming left V 7 bases short and J 0 bases short, with 16 bases between. The CDR3 spells CASTPGGGRSGNTIYF. CDR3 in DNA: TGTGCCAGTACCCCCGGAGGGGGACGCTCTGGAAACACCATATATTTT.

V is TRBV18 and J is TRBJ2-1, with no clear D. V was trimmed by 8 bases and J by 5 bases, leaving 16 bases between them. Germline CDR1 is KGHSH and CDR2 is LQKENI. The CDR3 has 14 residues. The CDR3, as DNA: TGTGCCAGCACTCTTTCTCTAGGACACAATGAGCAGTTCTTC. This sequence encodes CASTLSLGHNEQFF. Full variable domain (missing parts from reference TRBV18 and TRBJ2-1): NAGVMQNPRHLVRRRGQEARLRCSPMKGHSHVYWYRQLPEEGLKFMVYLQKENIIDESGMPKERFSAEFPKEGPSILRIQQVVRGDSAAYFCASTLSLGHNEQFFGPGTRLTVL.

The chain has TRBV6-1 and TRBJ2-2; a weak D match, TRBD1 (5 bases). The CDR3 covers 14 residues. V shed 1 base and J shed 5 bases, with 8 bases lying between them. Germline assignment: CDR1 MNHNS and CDR2 SASEGT. The CDR3 DNA reads TGTGCCAGCAGTGAAGGACAGCCTACCGGGGAGCTGTTTTTT. Translating it yields CASSEGQPTGELFF.

The chain joins TRBV29-1 to TRBJ2-4, with TRBD1 matching 8 bases. Trimming removed 3 bases from V and 2 bases from J; junction bases left unmatched: 3. The CDR3 sequence is 14 residues long. Germline-derived CDR1 and CDR2 are SQVTM and ANQGSEA. DNA for the CDR3: TGCAGCGTTGATACAGGGGGTTCCAAAAACATTCAGTACTTC. It specifies CSVDTGGSKNIQYF.

This clone appeared a few times. The chain combines TRBV7-7 with TRBJ2-3; maybe TRBD1 (5 bases). In germline, CDR1 is SSHAT, CDR2 FNYEAQ (reference sequence). V was clipped by 5 bases and J by 6 bases, with 9 bases between them. The CDR3 sequence is 12 residues long. The CDR3 loop reads CASSGQGDTQYF. The CDR3 nucleotides are TGTGCCAGCAGCGGCCAGGGTGATACGCAGTATTTT.

This clone was counted a single time. The chain is built from TRBV4-1 and TRBJ2-6; TRBD1 matches 8 bases. The CDR3 runs to 19 residues. Per germline, CDR1 MGHRA and CDR2 YSYEKL. The junction had 8 bases not matched to a gene; V was cut back by 1 base and J by 0 bases. CDR3 amino acids: CASSQAGQGRVSGANVLTF. Written as DNA, the CDR3 is TGCGCCAGCAGCCAAGCAGGACAGGGCAGAGTCTCTGGGGCCAACGTCCTGACTTTC.

The chain couples TRBV9 to TRBJ1-1; weak D call: TRBD1 (5 bases). Germline values: CDR1 SGDLS, CDR2 YYNGEE. CDR3 length equals 14 residues. V shed 4 bases and J shed 5 bases, with 15 bases lying between them. The CDR3 sequence: CASSPQVGGTEAFF. CDR3 in DNA: TGTGCCAGCAGCCCCCAGGTGGGGGGGACTGAAGCTTTCTTT.

The gene calls are TRBV9 and TRBJ2-3, with 7 bases that match TRBD2. The germline gives CDR1 SGDLS, CDR2 YYNGEE. The CDR3 runs to 17 residues. V gave up 4 bases and J gave up 0 bases; unmatched junction bases: 11. CDR3 in amino acids: CASSPHPAGTSTDTQYF. The CDR3 DNA reads TGTGCCAGCAGCCCCCACCCAGCGGGGACTAGCACAGATACGCAGTATTTT.

The CDR3 nucleotides read TGTGCCTGGAGTACGGGACACGGACCTAACTATGGCTACACCTTC. Translated: CAWSTGHGPNYGYTF. The V call is TRBV30, the J call TRBJ1-2, with D perhaps matching TRBD1 (6 bases). Trimming left V 2 bases short and J 0 bases short, with 13 bases between. The CDR3 consists of 15 residues. CDR1 is GTSNPN and CDR2 is SVGIG in the germline V gene (reference sequence).

This rearrangement joins TRBV10-2 to TRBJ2-3; 13 bases agree with TRBD2. V shed 4 bases and J 4 bases; nucleotides not matched to a gene: 5. CDR1 WSHSY and CDR2 SAAADI come from the germline V gene. CDR3 length: 16 amino acids. In DNA form, the CDR3 reads TGCGCCAGCAGTGTAACTAGCGGGGGGGCCGCAGATACGCAGTATTTT. It translates to CASSVTSGGAADTQYF.

This clone was seen a handful of times. V usage is TRBV6-5 and J usage is TRBJ1-3, with D possibly being TRBD1 (5 bases). This CDR3 has 12 residues. V was clipped by 4 bases and J by 12 bases, with 13 bases between them. Looked up from germline, CDR1 is MNHEY and CDR2 is SVGAGI. The CDR3 region has the DNA TGTGCCAGCAGTTCTCGGGGGGGTAGCATATATTTT. Translation: CASSSRGGSIYF.

This clone was recorded a few times. This rearrangement joins TRBV2 to TRBJ2-7; a weak D match, TRBD2 (6 bases). This CDR3 is 14 amino acids long. V was cut by 4 bases and J by 3 bases, with 13 bases left in between. The germline gives CDR1 SNHLY, CDR2 FYNNEI. CDR3 amino acids: CASSVVRELYEQYV. The CDR3, as DNA: TGTGCCAGCAGTGTGGTACGGGAGCTCTACGAGCAGTACGTC.

The V call is TRBV6-5, the J call TRBJ2-5, with D perhaps TRBD2 (6 bases). The CDR3 extends over 13 amino acids. CDR1 and CDR2 from the germline V gene are MNHEY and SVGAGI. Between the trimmed V and J ends, which lost 7 bases and 4 bases, there was a span of 13 bases. Here the CDR3 DNA reads TGTGCCAGCAAGTTCCAGGGAGGAGAGACCCAGTACTTC. Amino acid sequence: CASKFQGGETQYF.

The chain has TRBV10-2 and TRBJ1-1, with D unresolved. CDR3 size: 14 residues. The V and J ends lost 3 bases and 0 bases respectively, with 8 bases between them. Germline lookup yields CDR1 WSHSY and CDR2 SAAADI. CDR3 in amino acids: CASSEQWMNTEAFF. The CDR3 coding sequence is TGCGCCAGCAGTGAACAGTGGATGAACACTGAAGCTTTCTTT.

The chain carries TRBV30 and TRBJ1-6, with D perhaps TRBD1 (6 bases). V was clipped by 0 bases and J by 9 bases, with 18 bases between them. CDR3 length equals 16 residues. Germline values: CDR1 GTSNPN, CDR2 SVGIG (reference sequence). CDR3 region: CAWSVRRGEPGSPLHF. In DNA, the CDR3 is TGTGCCTGGAGTGTAAGAAGGGGGGAGCCAGGTTCACCCCTCCACTTT.

This clone was detected only a few times. CDR3 region: CASSTGYTGELFF. Written as DNA, the CDR3 is TGTGCCAGCAGCACAGGATACACCGGGGAGCTGTTTTTT. This chain connects TRBV5-4 to TRBJ2-2, with a tentative D call TRBD1 (5 bases). CDR1 SGHNT and CDR2 YYREEE come from the germline V gene (reference sequence). CDR3 size: 13 residues. Trimming took 4 bases from V and 3 from J, leaving 7 bases between them.

In this sample, this clone turned up a few times. V and J are TRBV5-1 and TRBJ1-6; 7 bases are shared with TRBD1. The germline V gene encodes CDR1 SGHRS and CDR2 YFSETQ. The CDR3 is 16 residues long. The ends lost 2 bases at V and 3 bases at J; junction bases unmatched: 5. The CDR3 nucleotides are TGCGCCAGCAGCTTTGGAGGGGGCGGCTATAATTCACCCCTCCACTTT. Its translation is CASSFGGGGYNSPLHF.

The chain couples TRBV7-2 to TRBJ1-1; weak D call: TRBD1 (6 bases). This CDR3 has 15 amino acids. Per the germline V gene, CDR1 is SGHTA and CDR2 is FQGNSA. V was cut by 9 bases and J by 0 bases, with 17 bases left in between. The CDR3 sequence: CASQSHRVMNTEAFF. In DNA, the CDR3 is TGTGCCAGTCAATCCCACAGGGTCATGAACACTGAAGCTTTCTTT.

This sequence joins TRBV7-2 and TRBJ2-6; possible D gene TRBD2, 5 bases. The CDR3 runs to 17 residues. With 4 bases removed from V and 1 base from J, the gap between germline ends came to 14 bases. CDR1 is SGHTA and CDR2 is FQGNSA in the germline V gene. The CDR3 region has the DNA TGTGCCAGCAGCTCCAAGGGAGTGGGGTCTGGGGCCAACGTCCTGACTTTC. Protein product: CASSSKGVGSGANVLTF.

This clone came up once. This chain uses TRBV9 with TRBJ1-2, with TRBD1 matching 7 bases. The CDR3 runs to 14 residues. Germline V gene data show CDR1 as SGDLS and CDR2 as YYNGEE. V lost 3 bases to trimming and J lost 0 bases; unmatched junction nucleotides: 2. In DNA form, the CDR3 reads TGTGCCAGCAGCGCCCAGGGGGCTAACTATGGCTACACCTTC. It yields the protein CASSAQGANYGYTF.

The chain couples TRBV9 to TRBJ2-3; 7 positions match TRBD2. V lost 4 bases, J lost 4 bases, and 6 bases stayed unmatched. This CDR3 contains 14 residues. Germline-derived CDR1 and CDR2 are SGDLS and YYNGEE. CDR3 coding DNA: TGTGCCAGCAGCAACGGACTAGGAGCAGATACGCAGTATTTT. It specifies CASSNGLGADTQYF.